This entry lists 26 T cell receptor beta chains sequenced from one sample in a study of T cells in Graves' hyperthyroidism and ophthalmopathy. Amplification of TCR beta CDR3 regions used RNA as the template. HTBI primers were employed in a first-round RT-PCR of the TCR CDR3. MiXCR was run by TCRdb on the multiplex PCR reads, yielding one entry per CDR3 protein. This sample has some 690,000 distinct CDR3 sequences; 15% to 20% occur once, and the top ten carry less than 20%. The material sequenced was blood. Receptor source: a man aged 45-65 years with Graves' hyperthyroidism.

The chain uses TRBV20-1 and TRBJ1-5; D is possibly TRBD1 (5 bases). CDR3 length: 17 residues. The germline V gene encodes CDR1 DFQATT and CDR2 SNEGSKA (reference sequence). With 5 bases removed from V and 2 bases from J, the gap between germline ends came to 22 bases. CDR3 amino acids: CSAFSGRGLSGNQPQHF. Here the CDR3 DNA reads TGCAGTGCTTTTTCTGGTCGGGGACTTTCGGGCAATCAGCCCCAGCATTTT.

This clonotype has a handful of counts. V usage is TRBV20-1 and J usage is TRBJ2-7; maybe TRBD2 (6 bases). V was clipped by 0 bases and J by 9 bases, with 12 bases between them. The CDR3 extends over 12 amino acids. Germline loops: CDR1 DFQATT, CDR2 SNEGSKA (reference sequence). The CDR3 sequence is CSAREPGSGQYF. The CDR3 coding sequence is TGCAGTGCTAGAGAACCCGGGAGCGGGCAGTACTTC.

The table lists this clonotype with many counts. The rearrangement joins TRBV6-5 to TRBJ2-3; unclear D gene. Germline lookup yields CDR1 MNHEY and CDR2 SVGAGI. This CDR3 has 15 amino acids. V gave up 0 bases and J gave up 0 bases, with 7 bases separating them. The CDR3 coding sequence is TGTGCCAGCAGTTACTCTATTGCCAGCACAGATACGCAGTATTTT. This gives the protein CASSYSIASTDTQYF.

This clonotype was observed a handful of times. The chain uses TRBV20-1 and TRBJ1-6, with D uncertain. Trimming took off 0 bases at V and 7 bases at J, with 7 bases between the two ends. Germline V gene lookup returns CDR1 DFQATT and CDR2 SNEGSKA (reference sequence). This CDR3 has 13 residues. For the CDR3, the DNA is TGCAGTGCTAGAGATGGAAAGAATTCACCCCTCCACTTT. As protein: CSARDGKNSPLHF.

Ten or more counts support this clonotype. The genes are TRBV7-8 and TRBJ2-3; 7 bases align to TRBD1. CDR1 and CDR2 from the germline V gene are SGHVS and FQNEAQ. The CDR3 is made up of 16 amino acids. Trimming took 5 bases from V and 1 from J; bases not matched to a gene: 9. The CDR3 reads CASSQTTGLGTDTQYF. The CDR3 DNA sequence: TGTGCCAGCAGCCAAACGACAGGGTTGGGCACAGATACGCAGTATTTT. The variable domain in full, with the rest retrieved from reference TRBV7-8 and TRBJ2-3, is GAGVSQSPRYKVAKRGQDVALRCDPISGHVSLFWYQQALGQGPEFLTYFQNEAQLDKSGLPSDRFFAERPEGSVSTLKIQRTQQEDSAVYLCASSQTTGLGTDTQYFGPGTRLTVL.

J is TRBJ2-7 and V is TRBV10-3; D possibly matches TRBD1 or TRBD2 (5 bases each). Germline V gene lookup returns CDR1 ENHRY and CDR2 SYGVKD. V was shortened by 3 bases and J by 2 bases, with 11 bases between the two germline ends. The CDR3 consists of 14 residues. CDR3 loop: CAISDRDRAYEQYF. The CDR3, as DNA: TGTGCCATCAGTGACCGGGACCGAGCCTACGAGCAGTACTTC.

This clonotype was counted only a few times. The chain joins TRBV2 to TRBJ2-2; D possibly uses TRBD1 or TRBD2 (6 bases each). The CDR3 runs 17 residues. The germline gives CDR1 SNHLY, CDR2 FYNNEI. V was shortened by 9 bases and J by 0 bases, with 20 bases between the two germline ends. The CDR3 nucleotides are TGTGCCAGGCGAGGGGTACGGGGGCAAGCGAACACCGGGGAGCTGTTTTTT. Residues: CARRGVRGQANTGELFF.

A few counts support this clonotype. The chain recombines TRBV18 with TRBJ1-1, with a tentative D call TRBD1 (6 bases). The CDR3 consists of 13 residues. Deletions cut 4 bases from V and 8 bases from J, with 14 bases between. CDR1 is KGHSH, CDR2 LQKENI, per germline. CDR3 coding DNA: TGTGCCAGCTCACAGAACAGGGATCCCGAAGCTTTCTTT. Translation gives CASSQNRDPEAFF.

This chain uses TRBV30 with TRBJ2-1; a possible D gene is TRBD2 (7 bases). Germline-derived CDR1 and CDR2 are GTSNPN and SVGIG (reference sequence). This CDR3 has 15 residues. V lost 5 bases and J lost 2, with 16 bases in between. CDR3 sequence: CAWAGAGAAYNEQFF. The CDR3 coding sequence is TGTGCCTGGGCGGGGGCCGGGGCCGCCTACAATGAGCAGTTCTTC. Full variable domain (rest looked up from reference TRBV30 and TRBJ2-1): SQTIHQWPATLVQPVGSPLSLECTVEGTSNPNLYWYRQAAGRGLQLLFYSVGIGQISSEVPQNLSASRPQDRQFILSSKKLLLSDSGFYLCAWAGAGAAYNEQFFGPGTRLTVL.

There are many counts of this clonotype. The chain uses TRBV12-3 or TRBV12-4 and TRBJ2-1; D perhaps matches TRBD2 (5 bases). The CDR3 spans 15 residues. Trimming took 1 base from V and 8 from J, leaving 15 bases between them. CDR3 nucleotide sequence: TGTGCCAGCAGTTTAGTGCGGGTCCATACCGATGAGCAGTTCTTC. Encoded protein: CASSLVRVHTDEQFF.

CDR3 nucleotides: TGTGCCAGCAGTGACCGGACAGACCAAGAGACCCAGTACTTC. It is translated as CASSDRTDQETQYF. The rearrangement uses TRBV12-3 or TRBV12-4 and TRBJ2-5; D perhaps matches TRBD1 (6 bases). CDR3 length: 14 residues. Trimming took off 5 bases at V and 0 bases at J, with 10 bases between the two ends.

Concerning this clonotype itself: A much larger clone differs by one base, so this may be a read error. The chain carries TRBV11-2 and TRBJ1-2; D is undetermined. CDR3 length equals 14 residues. Germline lookup yields CDR1 SGHAT and CDR2 FQNNGV. Written as DNA, the CDR3 is TGTGCCAGCAACTTAACCACTGGACGATATGGCTACACCTTC. This gives the protein CASNLTTGRYGYTF.

This clonotype was counted many times. The chain uses TRBV19 and TRBJ1-1; TRBD1 matches 9 bases. The CDR3 extends over 14 amino acids. Germline values: CDR1 LNHDA, CDR2 SQIVND (reference sequence). The ends lost 7 bases at V and 5 bases at J; junction bases unmatched: 8. The CDR3 DNA follows: TGTGCCAGTATCAAGGACAGGGGTGGGACTGAAGCTTTCTTT. Translation gives CASIKDRGGTEAFF.

This clonotype was seen repeatedly, ten times or more. V usage is TRBV2 and J usage is TRBJ2-7; 11 nucleotides line up with TRBD2. Germline V CDR1 and CDR2: SNHLY, FYNNEI. V gave up 6 bases and J gave up 5 bases; unmatched junction bases: 6. This CDR3 has 14 residues. CDR3 protein: CASRLAGGLHEQYF. The CDR3 nucleotides read TGTGCCAGCAGGTTAGCGGGAGGGCTCCACGAGCAGTACTTC.

This clonotype occurred many times. J is TRBJ2-1 and V is TRBV5-1; D remains unclear. CDR1 is SGHRS and CDR2 is YFSETQ in the germline V gene. This CDR3 is 15 amino acids long. V was trimmed by 0 bases and J by 2 bases, leaving 9 bases between them. CDR3 nucleotide sequence: TGCGCCAGCAGCTTGGAAGGGTCTCCCTACAATGAGCAGTTCTTC. It yields the protein CASSLEGSPYNEQFF.

This clonotype has ten or more counts. The chain has TRBV11-2 and TRBJ2-1; possible D gene TRBD1, 5 bases. This CDR3 comprises 14 residues. CDR1 SGHAT and CDR2 FQNNGV come from the germline V gene. Trimming shortened V by 4 bases and J by 5 bases, and 12 bases separated the two germline ends. The CDR3 is CASSSSRRDNEQFF. The CDR3 nucleotides read TGTGCCAGCAGCTCTTCCCGCAGGGACAATGAGCAGTTCTTC.

J is TRBJ1-1 and V is TRBV5-4, with 7 bases aligning to TRBD1. Trimming cost V 4 bases and J 1 base; bases outside gene matches: 4. The CDR3 is made up of 14 amino acids. The germline gives CDR1 SGHNT, CDR2 YYREEE (reference sequence). The CDR3 spells CASSQQGRNTEAFF. In DNA form, the CDR3 reads TGTGCCAGCAGCCAACAGGGGAGGAACACTGAAGCTTTCTTT.

In its sample, this clonotype was seen many times. V is TRBV7-6 and J is TRBJ2-3, with TRBD1 matching 10 bases. The V and J ends lost 5 bases and 2 bases, in that order; junction bases with no gene match: 7. Germline V lookup: CDR1 SGHVS, CDR2 FNYEAQ. CDR3 length: 16 amino acids. CDR3: CASSEIGTGVTDTQYF. Here the CDR3 DNA reads TGTGCCAGCAGCGAAATCGGGACAGGGGTCACAGATACGCAGTATTTT.

This clonotype was recorded only once. The V gene is TRBV19, the J gene TRBJ2-1, with unresolved D. The CDR3 runs 12 residues. The germline V gene has CDR1 LNHDA and CDR2 SQIVND (reference sequence). Deletions cut 5 bases from V and 9 bases from J, with 11 bases between. The CDR3, as DNA: TGTGCCAGTAGTCATCTCCCCGGTGAGCAGTTCTTC. Protein product: CASSHLPGEQFF.

This clonotype was counted ten times or more. The chain employs TRBV28 and TRBJ2-5; TRBD2 matches 10 bases. Looked up from germline, CDR1 is MDHEN and CDR2 is SYDVKM. V lost 4 bases, J lost 5 bases, and 10 bases stayed unmatched. This CDR3 is 16 amino acids long. The CDR3 DNA reads TGTGCCAGCAGTTCGTCTAGCGGGAGTTTGGAGGAGACCCAGTACTTC. The encoded protein is CASSSSSGSLEETQYF.

There are a few counts of this clonotype. V and J are TRBV5-1 and TRBJ2-5; D gene ambiguous. CDR1 and CDR2 from the germline V gene are SGHRS and YFSETQ. Trimming left V 0 bases short and J 3 bases short, with 9 bases between. This CDR3 has 14 amino acids. This CDR3 reads CASSLDTPKETQYF. CDR3 coding DNA: TGCGCCAGCAGCTTGGACACTCCTAAAGAGACCCAGTACTTC.

This clonotype was detected ten times or more. The V and J genes are TRBV20-1 and TRBJ2-5, with a weak D call TRBD2 (5 bases). The V end lost 3 bases, the J end lost 1 base, and 15 bases lay between the germline ends. Per germline, CDR1 DFQATT and CDR2 SNEGSKA (reference sequence). The CDR3 runs to 15 residues. The CDR3 is CSASSGGSAQETQYF. The CDR3 DNA is TGCAGTGCTAGTTCAGGAGGTTCTGCCCAAGAGACCCAGTACTTC.

The V gene is TRBV20-1, the J gene TRBJ2-1, with 7 positions matching TRBD2. Trimming cost V 3 bases and J 7 bases; bases outside gene matches: 15. Germline CDR1 reads DFQATT; CDR2 reads SNEGSKA (reference sequence). The CDR3 length is 16 residues. This chain's CDR3 is CSASDPAGVVKNEQFF. The CDR3 DNA sequence: TGCAGTGCTAGCGATCCGGCGGGAGTGGTCAAAAATGAGCAGTTCTTC.

The chain couples TRBV5-1 to TRBJ2-7; tentatively, D is TRBD1 (6 bases). CDR1 and CDR2 (germline): SGHRS, YFSETQ. The CDR3 is made up of 15 amino acids. V was clipped by 2 bases and J by 3 bases, with 15 bases between them. The CDR3 loop is CASSFVGGRNYEQYF. In nucleotides, the CDR3 is TGCGCCAGCAGCTTCGTAGGGGGAAGAAACTACGAGCAGTACTTC.

In regard to this clonotype: This may come from a read error, since a much larger clone is one base off. The V and J genes are TRBV28 and TRBJ1-6; no clear D. Germline CDR1 reads MDHEN; CDR2 reads SYDVKM. The CDR3 is 13 amino acids. Trimming shortened V by 5 bases and J by 9 bases, and 11 bases separated the two germline ends. CDR3 in DNA: TGTGCCAGCAGTGTCCTGGGCTCTTCACCCCTCCACTTT. Translated: CASSVLGSSPLHF.

This clonotype appeared many times. The V call is TRBV5-1, the J call TRBJ2-2; 10 bases are a match to TRBD1. Germline-derived CDR1 and CDR2 are SGHRS and YFSETQ. J was trimmed by 5 bases and V by 0 bases; bases with no gene match: 7. This CDR3 contains 17 residues. Here the CDR3 DNA reads TGCGCCAGCAGCTTGGTATCTCCGGGACAGGGGACCGGGGAGCTGTTTTTT. Protein product: CASSLVSPGQGTGELFF. Drawing the rest from reference TRBV5-1 and TRBJ2-2, the complete variable domain is KAGVTQTPRYLIKTRGQQVTLSCSPISGHRSVSWYQQTPGQGLQFLFEYFSETQRNKGNFPGRFSGRQFSNSRSEMNVSTLELGDSALYLCASSLVSPGQGTGELFFGEGSRLTVL.